The rows below give T cell receptor beta chains drawn from one sample of a study of OX40 agonist ivuxolimab in advanced cancers. Here immunoSEQ multiplex PCR was the method, and the copy in TCRdb shows in-frame clones only, minus some. The table shows tens of thousands of clones, with around four fifths occurring only once. The sample here was CD4+ or CD8+ T cells sorted from blood, taken in a trial of the OX40 agonist ivuxolimab. These receptors came from an adult with an advanced solid tumor such as melanoma, head and neck, liver or kidney cancer. Both conserved end residues are part of each CDR3. D genes are given only for firm matches. The listing skips clone size in some rows; elsewhere it reads once, few, many or a size class.

>TRBJ2-2|-|-|TRBV28
CASKVGGTGELFF
TGTGCCAGCAAAGTAGGGGGGACCGGGGAGCTGTTTTTT
>TRBJ2-7|-|-|TRBV7-2
CASRRTPGGLNEQYF
TGTGCCAGCAGGCGTACCCCGGGGGGCCTCAACGAGCAGTACTTC
>TRBJ1-6|-|TRBD1|TRBV9
CASSVETGGNSPLHF
TGTGCCAGCAGCGTAGAAACAGGGGGTAATTCACCCCTCCACTTT
>TRBJ1-1|-|-|TRBV29-1
CSADSTRTEAFF
TGCAGCGCGGACAGTACCCGGACTGAAGCTTTCTTT
>TRBJ1-1|-|TRBD1|TRBV18
CASSPPRQGDVEAFF
TGTGCCAGCTCACCACCGCGGCAGGGGGACGTTGAAGCTTTCTTT
>TRBJ2-3|-|TRBD2|TRBV6-4
CASSEAGGPADTQYF
TGTGCCAGCAGCGAAGCGGGGGGGCCGGCAGATACGCAGTATTTT
>TRBJ1-1|-|TRBD1|TRBV7-2
CASSADRGYTEAFF
TGTGCCAGCAGCGCAGACAGGGGTTACACTGAAGCTTTCTTT
>TRBJ2-2|few|TRBD2|TRBV7-2
CASSPPRGRTGELFF
TGTGCCAGCAGCCCCCCCCGCGGGAGGACCGGGGAGCTGTTTTTT
>TRBJ1-3|-|-|TRBV6-1
CASSPPWTERNTIYF
TGTGCCAGCAGTCCGCCTTGGACCGAACGAAACACCATATATTTT
>TRBJ2-2|-|-|TRBV6-1
CASSTTSAGELFF
TGTGCCAGCAGTACTACGTCAGCCGGGGAGCTGTTTTTT
>TRBJ2-7|-|TRBD1|TRBV11-3
CASSLDRAYEQYF
TGTGCCAGCAGCCTGGACAGGGCCTACGAGCAGTACTTC
>TRBJ2-3|-|-|TRBV18
CASSPRTEADTQYF
TGTGCCAGCTCACCACGGACCGAGGCAGATACGCAGTATTTT
>TRBJ2-3|-|TRBD2|TRBV28
CASSHSGGSTDTQYF
TGTGCCAGCAGCCATAGCGGGGGCTCCACAGATACGCAGTATTTT
>TRBJ2-7|-|-|TRBV11-3
CASSLGAGTESSYEQYF
TGTGCCAGCAGCTTAGGGGCGGGGACAGAAAGCTCCTACGAGCAGTACTTC
>TRBJ1-2|-|-|TRBV11-2
CASSLTQEGGYTF
TGTGCCAGCAGCTTAACCCAGGAGGGAGGCTACACCTTC
>TRBJ2-7|-|TRBD1|TRBV11-3
CASSPPGQGYEQYF
TGTGCCAGCAGCCCCCCGGGACAGGGGTACGAGCAGTACTTC
>TRBJ1-1|-|TRBD1|TRBV19
CASITRGPFVVHTEAFF
TGTGCCAGTATTACTAGGGGGCCTTTTGTGGTTCACACTGAAGCTTTCTTT
>TRBJ2-3|-|TRBD2|TRBV11-2
CASSFSAGGTPDTQYF
TGTGCCAGCAGCTTTTCAGCGGGGGGGACCCCAGATACGCAGTATTTT
>TRBJ2-6|-|-|TRBV6-5
CASSYRPLRANVLTF
TGTGCCAGCAGTTACAGGCCGTTAAGGGCCAACGTCCTGACTTTC
>TRBJ1-4|-|-|TRBV30
CAWTGQTEKLFF
TGTGCCTGGACTGGGCAGACTGAAAAACTGTTTTTT
>TRBJ2-5|-|-|TRBV11-2
CASSSVFSAAQETQYF
TGTGCCAGCAGCTCTGTCTTCTCAGCGGCCCAAGAGACCCAGTACTTC
>TRBJ1-1|-|TRBD1|TRBV29-1
CSVAGGQGGTEAFF
TGCAGCGTTGCCGGGGGACAGGGGGGCACTGAAGCTTTCTTT
>TRBJ1-3|-|-|TRBV7-9
CASSLQGAISGNTIYF
TGTGCCAGCAGCTTACAGGGCGCCATCTCTGGAAACACCATATATTTT
>TRBJ1-1|-|TRBD1|TRBV30
CALNRGDTEAFF
TGTGCCTTAAACAGGGGCGACACTGAAGCTTTCTTT
>TRBJ2-7|-|-|TRBV7-6
CASSLPGQRSYEQYF
TGTGCCAGCAGCTTACCCGGACAGCGCTCCTACGAGCAGTACTTC
>TRBJ1-3|-|-|TRBV11-3
CASSPTRTVLGGTIYF
TGTGCCAGCAGCCCCACCCGGACAGTCCTCGGAGGCACCATATATTTT
>TRBJ2-3|-|TRBD1|TRBV5-8
CASTNRGKSTDTQYF
TGTGCCAGCACCAACAGGGGGAAGAGCACAGATACGCAGTATTTT
>TRBJ1-2|-|TRBD1|TRBV5-1
CASWGQTSNYGYTF
TGCGCCAGCTGGGGACAGACCTCTAACTATGGCTACACCTTC
>TRBJ2-7|-|TRBD1|TRBV7-3
CANTRDRIAPSSYEQYF
TGTGCCAACACCCGGGACAGAATAGCGCCTAGCTCCTACGAGCAGTACTTC
>TRBJ1-2|-|-|TRBV11-2
CASSLDPAQGTSYGYTF
TGTGCCAGCAGCTTAGATCCGGCCCAGGGTACGAGCTATGGCTACACCTTC
>TRBJ2-7|-|-|TRBV7-2
CASTLIEGEQYF
TGTGCCAGCACCCTAATTGAGGGCGAGCAGTACTTC
>TRBJ1-4|-|-|TRBV28
CASSPPTGGDEKLFF
TGTGCCAGCAGTCCCCCGACTGGAGGAGACGAAAAACTGTTTTTT
>TRBJ2-3|-|-|TRBV6-1
CASSASKDTQYF
TGTGCCAGCAGTGCCTCTAAGGATACGCAGTATTTT
>TRBJ2-2|-|-|TRBV28
CASSPALGQATNTGELFF
TGTGCCAGCAGTCCGGCCCTCGGGCAGGCGACGAACACCGGGGAGCTGTTTTTT
>TRBJ2-5|once|-|TRBV14
CASSRQVQETQYF
TGTGCCAGCAGCCGACAGGTCCAAGAGACCCAGTACTTC
>TRBJ2-7|-|-|TRBV18
CASSEGPYEQYF
TGTGCCAGCTCTGAGGGGCCCTACGAGCAGTACTTC
>TRBJ2-7|-|TRBD2|TRBV4-3
CASSQDFSGTLIYEQYF
TGCGCCAGCAGCCAAGATTTTAGCGGGACCCTCATCTACGAGCAGTACTTC
>TRBJ1-5|-|TRBD1|TRBV7-9
CASTYVGQGSNQPQHF
TGTGCCAGCACCTACGTAGGACAGGGAAGCAATCAGCCCCAGCATTTT
>TRBJ2-7|once|TRBD2|TRBV28
CASSLLGSGGFYEQYF
TGTGCCAGCAGTCTCTTAGGTAGCGGGGGTTTCTACGAGCAGTACTTC
>TRBJ2-3|-|TRBD2|TRBV5-1
CASKGLAGTDTQYF
TGCGCCAGCAAGGGACTAGCTGGCACAGATACGCAGTATTTT
>TRBJ1-6|-|-|TRBV11-2
CASSLVQGYNSPLHF
TGTGCCAGCAGCTTAGTACAGGGCTATAATTCACCCCTCCACTTT
>TRBJ1-5|few|-|TRBV19
CASSSPRGAVRSNQPQHF
TGTGCCAGTAGTTCCCCTAGGGGGGCTGTGAGAAGCAATCAGCCCCAGCATTTT
>TRBJ1-1|few|TRBD1|TRBV29-1
CSAVGQYLGTEAFF
TGCAGCGCTGTGGGACAGTATCTGGGAACTGAAGCTTTCTTT
>TRBJ2-5|-|TRBD2|TRBV29-1
CSVLAGGQETQYF
TGCAGCGTGCTAGCGGGGGGCCAAGAGACCCAGTACTTC
>TRBJ2-3|-|-|TRBV29-1
CSVEDLKTSPDTQYF
TGCAGCGTTGAAGATCTGAAGACATCCCCAGATACGCAGTATTTT
>TRBJ2-5|few|TRBD2|TRBV19
CASSKLAAKETQYF
TGTGCCAGTAGTAAACTAGCGGCAAAAGAGACCCAGTACTTC
>TRBJ2-2|once|-|TRBV25-1
CASSDGQITGELFF
TGTGCCAGCAGCGACGGACAGATCACCGGGGAGCTGTTTTTT
>TRBJ2-3|-|-|TRBV7-2
CAGGGGGPSTDTQYF
TGTGCCGGTGGGGGCGGGGGCCCTAGCACAGATACGCAGTATTTT
>TRBJ2-5|-|-|TRBV21-1
CASEGGGVLCGEETQYF
TGTGCCAGCGAAGGGGGTGGGGTGTTGTGTGGTGAGGAGACCCAGTACTTC
>TRBJ1-5|-|-|TRBV30
CAWGTPGLPQHF
TGTGCCTGGGGGACCCCCGGACTTCCCCAGCATTTT
>TRBJ1-5|-|-|TRBV19
CASSTPSTGNQPQHF
TGTGCCAGTAGTACCCCATCGACGGGCAATCAGCCCCAGCATTTT
>TRBJ2-5|-|-|TRBV4-2
CASSHKGGGAETQYF
TGTGCCAGCAGCCATAAAGGAGGGGGGGCAGAGACCCAGTACTTC
>TRBJ2-7|-|-|TRBV6-5
CASSSPAVKALGEQYF
TGTGCCAGCAGTTCCCCGGCGGTCAAGGCCCTAGGCGAGCAGTACTTC
>TRBJ2-5|-|TRBD1|TRBV7-9
CASIPGTGHQETQYF
TGTGCCAGCATCCCAGGGACAGGGCACCAAGAGACCCAGTACTTC
>TRBJ2-7|few|-|TRBV7-3
CASSLGPSYEQYF
TGTGCCAGCAGCTTGGGGCCCTCCTACGAGCAGTACTTC
>TRBJ2-7|few|TRBD1|TRBV6-6
CAISMGQNTYEQYF
TGTGCCATCTCCATGGGACAGAATACCTACGAGCAGTACTTC
>TRBJ2-3|-|TRBD2|TRBV9
CASSPPAGGITDTQYF
TGTGCCAGCAGCCCCCCTGCGGGGGGGATCACAGATACGCAGTATTTT